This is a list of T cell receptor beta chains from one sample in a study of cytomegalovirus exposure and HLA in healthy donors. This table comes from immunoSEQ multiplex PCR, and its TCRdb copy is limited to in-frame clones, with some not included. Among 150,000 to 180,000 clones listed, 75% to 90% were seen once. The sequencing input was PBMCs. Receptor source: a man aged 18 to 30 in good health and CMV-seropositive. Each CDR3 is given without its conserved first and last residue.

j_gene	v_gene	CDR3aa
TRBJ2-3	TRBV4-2	ASSRELAAGTDTQY
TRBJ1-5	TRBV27	ASSAGVNQPQH
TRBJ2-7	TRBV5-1	ASSLDWGGSEQY
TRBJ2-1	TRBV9	ASSVGGGPDNEQF
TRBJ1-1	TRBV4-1	ASSQVRGLVTEAF
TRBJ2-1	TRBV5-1	ASSSLAGRYNEQF
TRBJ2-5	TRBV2	ASSEGGRVQETQY
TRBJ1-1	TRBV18	ASSPGTGNVNTEAF
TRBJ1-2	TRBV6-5	ASSGLAADPYGYT
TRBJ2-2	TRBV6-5	ASSYHGDTGELF
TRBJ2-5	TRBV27	ASRHAGEETQY
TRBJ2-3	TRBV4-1	ASSQKTGGLGTDTQY
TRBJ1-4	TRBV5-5	ASSAPALGSEKLF
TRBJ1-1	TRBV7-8	ASSLDRVANTEAF
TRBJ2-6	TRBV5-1	ASSLAPEAGANVLT
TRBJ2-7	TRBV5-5	ASSLAGGSYEQY
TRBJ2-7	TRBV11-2	ASSTPRDSRHEQY
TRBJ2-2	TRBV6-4	ASSPRRGPNTGELF
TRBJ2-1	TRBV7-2	ASSLVFEAGGYNEQF
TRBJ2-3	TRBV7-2	ASSPPGGLIDTQY
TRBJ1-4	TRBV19	ASQGATNEKLF
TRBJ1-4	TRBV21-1	ATTGTGGKKLF
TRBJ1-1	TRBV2	ASRAFQGAGTEAF
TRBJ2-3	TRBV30	AWSVPHGLATDTQY
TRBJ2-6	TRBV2	ASRGDRGTGANVLT
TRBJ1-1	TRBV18	ASSSAGGRTEAF
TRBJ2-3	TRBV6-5	ASMLGVRTDTQY
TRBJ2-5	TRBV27	ASSPRLAGETQY
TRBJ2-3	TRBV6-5	ASSRGAEDTQY
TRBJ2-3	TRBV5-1	ASSPRPDTQY
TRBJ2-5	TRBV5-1	ASRKGLARSRGETQY
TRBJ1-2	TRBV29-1	SVEVDRGDYGYT
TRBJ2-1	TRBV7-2	ASSSSSYNEQF
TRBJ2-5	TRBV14	ASSQGGGLAGRETQY
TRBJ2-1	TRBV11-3	ASSSLIEGSGEQF
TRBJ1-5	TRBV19	ASSSHKSAGGNQPQH
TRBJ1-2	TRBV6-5	ASGSEFSGKGYT
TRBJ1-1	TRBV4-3	ASSHDLSGGFPNTEAF
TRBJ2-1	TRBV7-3	ASSPGTTPRGNEQF
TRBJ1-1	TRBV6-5	ASRLYRGTEAF
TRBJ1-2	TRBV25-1	ASNLAGGDGYT
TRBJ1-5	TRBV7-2	ASSSGTVLSNQPQH
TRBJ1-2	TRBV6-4	ASSDDHGTVGGYT
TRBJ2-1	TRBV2	ASSERAGAHEQF
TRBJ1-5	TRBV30	AWSVGGKSQPQH
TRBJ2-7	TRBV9	ASSVGEDRGLQEQY
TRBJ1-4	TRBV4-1	ASTRREGLNEKLF
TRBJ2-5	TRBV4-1	ASSQDMETQY
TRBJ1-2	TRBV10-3	AISEDAGYGYT